This T cell receptor (beta chain) was sequenced during a study of blood T cell repertoires in COVID-19. As originally analysed: Scientists estimated how many nucleated cells there were by amplifying reference gene primers. Clones were read by immunoSEQ multiplex PCR, and TCRdb kept only the in-frame ones, dropping some. V and J calls plus clone size are reproduced from that table; the DNA served to infer D and trimming. The table lists some 210,000 clones, 81% of them singletons. The CDR3 length is 15 residues. Germline CDR1 reads SGHNT; CDR2 reads YENEEA. Trimming pared 5 bases from V and 4 bases from J, leaving 15 bases between. Clinical histories supplied by participants themselves formed the basis of cohort assignment.

The clonotype comes from a woman between 45 and 65 years old with acute COVID-19. Sequencing input: PBMCs or T cells enriched from blood (not recorded which). The gene calls are TRBV11-3 and TRBJ1-5; possible D gene TRBD1, 5 bases. CDR3 in amino acids: CASSHGREANQPQHF. CDR3 bases: TGTGCCAGCAGCCACGGCAGGGAAGCTAATCAGCCCCAGCATTTT. The entire variable domain, with the rest obtained from reference TRBV11-3 and TRBJ1-5, is as follows: EAGVVQSPRYKIIEKKQPVAFWCNPISGHNTLYWYLQNLGQGPELLIRYENEEAVDDSQLPKDRFSAERLKGVDSTLKIQPAELGDSAVYLCASSHGREANQPQHFGDGTRLSIL.